This TCR beta chain was sequenced for a study of cytomegalovirus exposure and HLA in healthy donors (dated by TCRdb to 2016 to 2017). In the study overall: According to an earlier analysis of around 600 of the donors, some 170 million T cells yielded over 90 million unique TCR beta sequences and 250 to 350 Gb of sequence data. Across around 400 genotyped donors of the cohort, an average of roughly 250,000 unique TCR beta nucleotide sequences per donor were sequenced, and 15% to 20% of those sequences were non-productive. Both class I and class II loci were covered by HLA typing, at four-digit resolution. The aim of the study was to test whether cataloging public T cell receptors could identify signatures of past pathogen exposure. Every discovery cohort repertoire had been produced on one sequencing platform. The T cell repertoires of 550 to 850 subjects were profiled by immunosequencing and related to cytomegalovirus serostatus. Typing coverage differed by locus: A, B, C, DRB1 and DQB1 were typed in roughly 620-630 donors, DQA1 in around 500, DPA1 in 600 to 610, and DPB1 in around 440. The genetic ancestry cluster associated with self-reported Caucasian donors included roughly 84% of the approximately 410 genotyped donors. An earlier analysis of around 540 of the donors applied high-throughput TCR beta sequencing to assess whether each TCR beta V gene segment acted as functional or pseudogenic. A separate validation cohort of approximately 120 different subjects was used in addition to the 666-subject first cohort. To predict cytomegalovirus infection status, the study brought together high-throughput TCR immunosequencing, statistical association of individual TCRs with disease status, and machine learning. In the later analysis, no new phenotypic data were used to find candidate immune exposures; instead, reliance was placed on TCR beta sequences and their occurrence across donors. A later analysis re-examined previously published TCR beta repertoires from several hundred donors and added high-resolution HLA genotyping to investigate patterns of TCR occurrence. Donor age, sex, ethnicity and CMV serostatus were compiled together with the repertoire data. Roughly 290 gigabases of sequencing data and 75 million to 85 million unique TCR sequences made up an early release that covered some 640 HLA-typed donors. A later genetic analysis used genome-wide SNP genotypes for 398 of the 666 donors, treating that subset as a discovery cohort. Four to six DR-DQ haplotypes were handled as single units for association and clustering, since linkage in the cohort was strong. What the study reported, not specific to this receptor: The cohort was sequenced for TCR beta chains only, and without alpha or paired-chain data the features that could be detected were limited. In an earlier analysis of over 550 of the donors, most TCR beta V segments were observed in productive rearrangements about 90% or about 30% of the time, broadly matching IMGT annotations. Most CMV-associated TCR beta chains appeared to be HLA-restricted in a later analysis, and the HLA associations seemed to be driven largely by CMV exposure. Correlated functional status among segregating V segments might reflect linkage disequilibrium, but an unknown experimental factor could not be ruled out. While some public TCRs were present in many individuals, most TCR sequences turned up only very rarely across donors. Three of the identified cytomegalovirus-associated TCR beta chains were confirmed in vitro to be specific for cytomegalovirus antigens. A further reported finding was that TCR beta sequences accurately predicted the HLA-A and HLA-B alleles for most subjects in the first cohort. For the cohort, immune exposure information was limited to CMV serostatus. The classifier was reported to diagnose cytomegalovirus status with high specificity and sensitivity in both the original cohort and the validation cohort. The study listed 164 TCR beta chains as associated with cytomegalovirus. Assigning TCR associations to individual alleles was difficult when HLA alleles, especially DR and DQ, strongly co-occurred. It was suggested by the authors that the approach could potentially be generalized to other disease states and immunological phenotypes. A cluster of highly shared sequence variants was judged likely to represent a technical artifact of the sequencing pipeline. Compared with the roughly 700-donor mean, donors in an Asian-associated ancestry cluster had fewer N-insertions in productive TCRs, according to a later genetic analysis. A later analysis associated around 16,000 TCR beta sequences with specific HLA alleles at a false discovery rate of 0.05. Presence/absence analyses assumed roughly uniform sequencing depth across donors, an assumption that may not hold. In a later analysis, the rate of TCR association differed among HLA loci, with DRB1 alleles having the most associated TCRs and HLA-C alleles having the fewest. The earlier analysis of fewer than 750 of the donors excluded 15 to 20 rarely observed V segments, including chromosome 9 orphons, because counts were too low. According to a later analysis, parvovirus B19, influenza, CMV and Epstein-Barr virus appeared linked to several top co-occurrence clusters. A later genetic analysis associated a missense DCLRE1C variant with V-gene and J-gene trimming of TCR beta chains, and an independent cohort replicated the association. HLA typing was unavailable for some donors at each locus, so association tests used only the typed subset. In a later analysis, HLA-associated TCR beta chains were found to be more clonally expanded and to have lower generation probabilities than equally common non-associated chains.

Turning to this clone: Its antigen is unknown. Base qualities are not provided; no much larger clone lies one nucleotide away.

In total, approximately 690 healthy bone marrow donors made up the cohort. Cohort members were all nominally healthy when sampled, although unrecorded immune exposures were likely present. The donor tested CMV seropositive, placing the donor among the roughly 270 seropositive members of the cohort. A peripheral blood sample was collected from each donor, and TCR beta sequencing was performed on peripheral blood mononuclear cells. The Qiagen DNeasy Blood Extraction Kit was used to extract genomic DNA from the blood cell samples. Libraries were built with the immunoSEQ multiplex PCR assay. The multiplex PCR relied on a mix of 60 forward primers for TCR Vbeta segments and 13 reverse primers for TCR Jbeta segments. The CDR3 region of rearranged TCR beta genes was amplified from genomic DNA by a multiplex PCR assay. On the Illumina HiSeq System, the amplified TCR beta libraries were sequenced as 87-base-pair reads. Processing in the source paper ran as follows. In a later analysis, roughly 80 million unique TCR beta chains were counted across the 500 to 850 repertoires, and approximately 11 million of these chains were shared by at least two donors. Raw reads were error-corrected and collapsed into unique sequences by a nearest-neighbor algorithm in which closely related sequences were merged to remove PCR and sequencing errors. Alignment of CDR3 sequences to IMGT reference sequences was used to assign V, D and J gene segments. For a sequence to be retained, at least a six-nucleotide match to both a V gene segment and a J gene segment was required. A rearrangement counted as productive if the CDR3 had no stop codons and remained in frame with V and J, and every other rearrangement counted as non-productive. CDR3 was defined by IMGT convention, running from the second conserved V-encoded cysteine to the conserved J-encoded phenylalanine. The earlier analysis of more than 450 of the donors excluded sequences that lacked an unambiguous match to a single V gene segment. In an earlier analysis of about 590 of the donors, a V segment was called functional when productive rearrangements were above 56.7%, and segregating when the standard deviation between donors exceeded 5%. A statistical classification framework was built to diagnose cytomegalovirus status from the catalog of TCR beta chain sequences. V and J gene assignment, in a later analysis, came from comparing TCR nucleotide sequences with IMGT/GENE-DB human TR gene sequences. In a later analysis, CDR3 sequences and most-parsimonious VDJ recombination scenarios were assigned using the TCRdist pipeline. In a later analysis, every TCR beta chain was defined by the combination of its CDR3 amino acid sequence and its V-gene family, and reads without a unique V-gene family were dropped. In a later analysis, 500 to 700 highly shared, low-generation-probability nucleotide sequences were removed to address suspected cross-contamination and a sequencing artifact. A later analysis calculated a clonal expansion index for each public chain from normalized within-repertoire ranks of inferred template counts. In a later analysis, generation probabilities were computed with a VDJ recombination model fitted to out-of-frame rearrangements, and the resulting probabilities were checked against IGoR. Hypergeometric tests were used in a later analysis to score TCR-TCR, TCR-HLA and TCR-CMV co-occurrence, with a repertoire-size bias correction applied to the TCR pairs. To estimate false discovery rates, a later analysis permuted the HLA or CMV assignments 20 times. In a later analysis, co-occurring TCRs were grouped with DBSCAN, and TCRdist sequence similarity was added when clustering was performed within HLA-allele-positive subsets. Repertoires with fewer than 30,000 or more than 120,000 public chains were left out of co-occurrence clustering, as were about 5 repertoires with anomalous nucleotide sharing. In TCRdb, the immuneACCESS table is reduced to in-frame sequences with V and J assigned. These tables do not hold every clone; where another copy was compared, an unresolved V gene accounts for under half, and the others remain unexplained. The DNA was the basis for D and trimming; V, J and clone size are from that table. The sample contains under 300,000 clones, roughly 89% of them found a single time. The biggest ten clones account for 3% to 4% of the sample.

This receptor was identified in a man in his forties in good health and CMV-seropositive. Input material: PBMCs.

The CDR3 corresponds to CASSITGTGVHEQYF. In nucleotide form, the sequence is TGCGCCAGCAGCATTACCGGGACAGGGGTCCACGAGCAGTACTTC. The chain uses TRBV5-1 and TRBJ2-7; TRBD1 agrees with 10 junctional bases. Trimming takes 4 bases off V and 5 bases off J; junction bases not matched to a gene: 9. According to the germline V gene, CDR1 reads SGHRS and CDR2 reads YFSETQ. Reading from cysteine to phenylalanine, the CDR3 counts 15 amino acids. Here the CDR3 DNA is all that survives: 45 bases in frame from base 1. Reference TRBV5-1 and TRBJ2-7 proteins supply the regions before and after the CDR3; the full variable domain is: KAGVTQTPRYLIKTRGQQVTLSCSPISGHRSVSWYQQTPGQGLQFLFEYFSETQRNKGNFPGRFSGRQFSNSRSEMNVSTLELGDSALYLCASSITGTGVHEQYFGPGTRLTVT.